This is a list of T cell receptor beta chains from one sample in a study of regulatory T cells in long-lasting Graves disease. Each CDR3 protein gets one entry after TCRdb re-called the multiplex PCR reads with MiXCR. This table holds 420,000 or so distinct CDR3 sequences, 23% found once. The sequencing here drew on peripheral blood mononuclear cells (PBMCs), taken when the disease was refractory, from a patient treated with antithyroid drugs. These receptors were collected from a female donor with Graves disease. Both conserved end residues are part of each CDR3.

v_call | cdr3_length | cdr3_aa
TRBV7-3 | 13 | CASSSRVSNEQFF
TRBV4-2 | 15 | CASSQEGQGGQPQHF
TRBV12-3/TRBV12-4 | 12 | CASTDGNQPQHF
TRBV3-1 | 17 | CASSQGLAGAPRETQYF
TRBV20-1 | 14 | CSARFWGPGQPQHF
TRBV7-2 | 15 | CASSLDGPRRWEQYF
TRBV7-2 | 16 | CASSSRWTGENYEQYF
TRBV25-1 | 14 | CASSGTGVFHEQYF
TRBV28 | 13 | CASSYGGGNTIYF
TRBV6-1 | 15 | CASSDGRGPGDEQFF
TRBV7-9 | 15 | CASSLKVQGYYGYTF